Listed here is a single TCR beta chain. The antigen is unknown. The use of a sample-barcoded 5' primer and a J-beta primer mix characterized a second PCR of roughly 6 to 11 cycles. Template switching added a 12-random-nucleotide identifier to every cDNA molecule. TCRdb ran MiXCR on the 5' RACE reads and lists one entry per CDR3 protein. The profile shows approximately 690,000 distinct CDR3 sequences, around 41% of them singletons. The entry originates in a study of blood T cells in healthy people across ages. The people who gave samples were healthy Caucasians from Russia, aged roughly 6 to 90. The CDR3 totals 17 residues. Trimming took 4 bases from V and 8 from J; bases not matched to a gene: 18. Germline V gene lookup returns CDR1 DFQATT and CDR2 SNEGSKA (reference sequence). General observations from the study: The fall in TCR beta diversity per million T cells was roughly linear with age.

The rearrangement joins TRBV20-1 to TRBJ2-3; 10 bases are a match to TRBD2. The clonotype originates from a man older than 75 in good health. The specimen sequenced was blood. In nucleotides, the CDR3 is TGCAGTGCTACCCTCGACGGGCTAGCGGGAGTTGCAGGTACGCAGTATTTT. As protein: CSATLDGLAGVAGTQYF.